The clone carrying this T cell receptor beta chain was seen repeatedly, ten times or more. Its specificity is not known. The lymph nodes were axillary draining lymph nodes from breast cancer patients. This specimen belongs to a study of breast tumors, draining lymph nodes, adjacent tissues. The CDR3 covers 14 residues. V lost 8 bases to trimming and J lost 0 bases, with 11 bases between them. CDR1 and CDR2 (germline): SGHTA, FQGNSA. General study results and limits: That most tumor T cells come from lymph nodes remained unproven. Luminal-like breast cancer showed significantly greater tumor-nontumor repertoire similarity than basal-like breast cancer did. Tumor repertoires ranked between lymph nodes and nontumor tissue in diversity, with V and J gene preferences. Findings are consistent with lymph node origin and intratumoral expansion of most tumor T cells.

A single record per CDR3 protein comes from TCRdb applying MiXCR to the multiplex PCR reads. The sample lists around 290,000 distinct CDR3 sequences; around 30% were seen once. The sample comprised axillary lymph node tissue. The chain joins TRBV7-2 to TRBJ1-5, with D possibly being TRBD1 (5 bases). The sequence was collected from a female donor with breast cancer. Some clones in this sample may be carry-over from other donors' samples. Here the CDR3 DNA reads TGTGCCAGCGGACGACAGTATAGCAATCAGCCCCAGCATTTT. Translation: CASGRQYSNQPQHF.